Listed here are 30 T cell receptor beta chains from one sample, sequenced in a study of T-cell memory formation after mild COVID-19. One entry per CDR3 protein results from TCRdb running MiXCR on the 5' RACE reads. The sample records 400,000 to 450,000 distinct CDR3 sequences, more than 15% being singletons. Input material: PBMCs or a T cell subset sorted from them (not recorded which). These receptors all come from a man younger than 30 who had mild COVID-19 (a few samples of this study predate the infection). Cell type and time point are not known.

CDR3 protein: CASSPPNAGSGYTF. DNA of the CDR3: TGTGCCAGCAGTCCTCCGAACGCGGGGAGCGGCTACACCTTC. The chain joins TRBV28 to TRBJ1-2; the D is unclear. CDR1 and CDR2 from the germline V gene are MDHEN and SYDVKM. This CDR3 has 14 residues. The germline V and J ends were trimmed by 5 bases and 8 bases, with 18 bases remaining between them.

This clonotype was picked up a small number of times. CDR3 sequence reads: CSAIMGGYTF. In DNA form, the CDR3 reads TGCAGTGCAATAATGGGGGGCTACACCTTC. This sequence joins TRBV20-1 and TRBJ1-2; D gene uncertain. V shed 6 bases and J shed 8 bases, with 10 bases lying between them. CDR3 length equals 10 residues. Germline V gene sequence: CDR1 DFQATT, CDR2 SNEGSKA (reference sequence).

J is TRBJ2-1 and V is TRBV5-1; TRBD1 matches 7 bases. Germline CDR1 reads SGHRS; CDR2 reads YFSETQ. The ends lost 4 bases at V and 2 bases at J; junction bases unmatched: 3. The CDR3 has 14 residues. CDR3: CASSRDSAYNEQFF. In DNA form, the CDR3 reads TGCGCCAGCAGCCGGGACAGCGCCTACAATGAGCAGTTCTTC.

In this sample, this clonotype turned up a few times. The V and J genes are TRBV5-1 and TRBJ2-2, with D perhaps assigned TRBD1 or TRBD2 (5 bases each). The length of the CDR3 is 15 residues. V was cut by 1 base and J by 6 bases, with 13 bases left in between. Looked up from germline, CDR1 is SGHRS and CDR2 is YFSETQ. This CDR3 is CASSLQSGGAGELFF. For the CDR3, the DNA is TGCGCCAGCAGCTTGCAATCTGGGGGAGCCGGGGAGCTGTTTTTT.

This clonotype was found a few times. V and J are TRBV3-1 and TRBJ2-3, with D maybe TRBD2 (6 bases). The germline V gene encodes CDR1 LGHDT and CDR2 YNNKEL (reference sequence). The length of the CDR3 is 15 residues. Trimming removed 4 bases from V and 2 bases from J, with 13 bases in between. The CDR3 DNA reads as TGTGCCAGCAGCCCAAGGGCGGGGCCCACAGATACGCAGTATTTT. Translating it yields CASSPRAGPTDTQYF.

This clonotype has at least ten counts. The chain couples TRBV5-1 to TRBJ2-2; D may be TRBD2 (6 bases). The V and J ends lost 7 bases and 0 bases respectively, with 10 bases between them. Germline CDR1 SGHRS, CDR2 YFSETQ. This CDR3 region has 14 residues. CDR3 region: CASGGRSNTGELFF. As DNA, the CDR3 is TGCGCCAGCGGTGGGAGGTCGAACACCGGGGAGCTGTTTTTT.

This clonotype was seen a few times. The CDR3 DNA is TGTGCCACCAGTGATCGGGAGGGCCCGTCTGGGGCCAACGTCCTGACTTTC. This translates into CATSDREGPSGANVLTF. The chain couples TRBV24-1 to TRBJ2-6; TRBD2 agrees at 8 bases. Germline CDR1 is KGHDR and CDR2 is SFDVKD. This CDR3 is 17 amino acids long. Germline trimming cut 3 bases from V and 1 base from J; bases unmatched to any gene: 4.

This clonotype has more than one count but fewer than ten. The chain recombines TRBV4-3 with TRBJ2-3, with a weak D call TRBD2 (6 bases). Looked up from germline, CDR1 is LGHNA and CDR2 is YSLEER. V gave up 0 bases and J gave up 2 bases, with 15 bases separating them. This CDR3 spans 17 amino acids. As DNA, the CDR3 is TGCGCCAGCAGCCAAGATAGTGGGGCGGGGACCACAGATACGCAGTATTTT. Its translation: CASSQDSGAGTTDTQYF.

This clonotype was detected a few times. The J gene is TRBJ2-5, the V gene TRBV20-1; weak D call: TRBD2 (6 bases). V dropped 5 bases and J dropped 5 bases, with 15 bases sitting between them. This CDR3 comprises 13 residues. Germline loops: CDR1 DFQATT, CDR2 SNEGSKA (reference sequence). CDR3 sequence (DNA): TGCAGTGCTCTAGACCGAGGGAGGGAGACCCAGTACTTC. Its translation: CSALDRGRETQYF.

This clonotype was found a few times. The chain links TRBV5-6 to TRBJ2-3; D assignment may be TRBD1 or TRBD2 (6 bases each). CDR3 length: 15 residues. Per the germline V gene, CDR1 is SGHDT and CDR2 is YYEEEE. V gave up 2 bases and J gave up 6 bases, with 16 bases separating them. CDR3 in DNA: TGTGCCAGCAGCTTTCCGGGGGCCTGGTGGGATACGCAGTATTTT. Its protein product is CASSFPGAWWDTQYF.

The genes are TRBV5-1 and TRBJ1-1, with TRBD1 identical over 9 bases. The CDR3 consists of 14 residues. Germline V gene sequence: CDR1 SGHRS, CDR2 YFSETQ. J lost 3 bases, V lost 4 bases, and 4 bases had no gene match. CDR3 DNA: TGCGCCAGCAGCAAGCGGGACAGGGACACTGAAGCTTTCTTT. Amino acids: CASSKRDRDTEAFF.

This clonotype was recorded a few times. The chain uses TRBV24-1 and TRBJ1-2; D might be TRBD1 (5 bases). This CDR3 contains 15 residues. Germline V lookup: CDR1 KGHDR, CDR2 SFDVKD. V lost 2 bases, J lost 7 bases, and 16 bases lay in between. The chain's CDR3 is CATSDSRQGRSGYTF. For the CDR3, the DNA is TGTGCCACCAGTGATTCTCGGCAGGGAAGAAGTGGCTACACCTTC.

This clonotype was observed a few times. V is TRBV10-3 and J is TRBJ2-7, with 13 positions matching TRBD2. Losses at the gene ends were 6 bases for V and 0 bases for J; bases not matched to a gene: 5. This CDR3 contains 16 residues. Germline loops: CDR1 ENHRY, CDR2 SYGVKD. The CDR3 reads CAISTGLAGTSYEQYF. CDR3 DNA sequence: TGTGCCATCAGCACGGGACTAGCGGGGACCTCCTACGAGCAGTACTTC.

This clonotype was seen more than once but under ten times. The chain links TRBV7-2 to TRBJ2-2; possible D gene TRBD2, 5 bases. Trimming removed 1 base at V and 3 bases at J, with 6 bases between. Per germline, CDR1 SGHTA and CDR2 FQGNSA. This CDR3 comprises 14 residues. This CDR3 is CASSLVAYTGELFF. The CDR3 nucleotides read TGTGCCAGCAGCTTAGTAGCGTACACCGGGGAGCTGTTTTTT. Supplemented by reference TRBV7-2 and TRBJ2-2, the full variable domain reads GAGVSQSPSNKVTEKGKDVELRCDPISGHTALYWYRQSLGQGLEFLIYFQGNSAPDKSGLPSDRFSAERTGGSVSTLTIQRTQQEDSAVYLCASSLVAYTGELFFGEGSRLTVL.

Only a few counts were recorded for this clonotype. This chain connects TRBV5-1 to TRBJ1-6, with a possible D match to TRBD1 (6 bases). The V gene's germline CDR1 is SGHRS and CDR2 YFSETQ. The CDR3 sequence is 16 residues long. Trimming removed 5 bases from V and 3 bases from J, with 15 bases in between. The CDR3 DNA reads TGCGCCAGCAGAAGCGACAGGCGAGTCTATAATTCACCCCTCCACTTT. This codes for CASRSDRRVYNSPLHF. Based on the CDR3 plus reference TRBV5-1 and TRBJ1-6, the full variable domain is KAGVTQTPRYLIKTRGQQVTLSCSPISGHRSVSWYQQTPGQGLQFLFEYFSETQRNKGNFPGRFSGRQFSNSRSEMNVSTLELGDSALYLCASRSDRRVYNSPLHFGNGTRLTVT.

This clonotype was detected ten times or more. CDR3 amino acids: CASSRDTDTQYF. The CDR3 DNA sequence: TGTGCCAGCAGCCGTGACACAGATACGCAGTATTTT. V and J are TRBV7-3 and TRBJ2-3; D gene ambiguous. The CDR3 has 12 residues. Trimming cost V 5 bases and J 2 bases, with 5 bases left between them. From germline, CDR1 is SGHTA and CDR2 FQGTGA.

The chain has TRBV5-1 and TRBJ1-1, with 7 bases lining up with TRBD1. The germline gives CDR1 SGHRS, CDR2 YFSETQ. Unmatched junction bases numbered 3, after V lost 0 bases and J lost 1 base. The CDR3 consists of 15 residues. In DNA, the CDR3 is TGCGCCAGCAGCTTGGAGCAGGGGGAGAACACTGAAGCTTTCTTT. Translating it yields CASSLEQGENTEAFF. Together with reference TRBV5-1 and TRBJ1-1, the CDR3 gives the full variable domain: KAGVTQTPRYLIKTRGQQVTLSCSPISGHRSVSWYQQTPGQGLQFLFEYFSETQRNKGNFPGRFSGRQFSNSRSEMNVSTLELGDSALYLCASSLEQGENTEAFFGQGTRLTVV.

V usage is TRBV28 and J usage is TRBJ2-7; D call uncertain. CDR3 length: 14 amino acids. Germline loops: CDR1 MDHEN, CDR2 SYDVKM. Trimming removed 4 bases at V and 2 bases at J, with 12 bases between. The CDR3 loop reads CASSWKGRPYEQYF. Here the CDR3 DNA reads TGTGCCAGCAGTTGGAAGGGCCGCCCCTACGAGCAGTACTTC.

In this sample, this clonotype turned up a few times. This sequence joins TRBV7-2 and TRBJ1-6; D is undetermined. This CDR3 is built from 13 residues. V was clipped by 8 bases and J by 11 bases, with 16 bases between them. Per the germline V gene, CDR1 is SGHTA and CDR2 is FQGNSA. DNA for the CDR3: TGTGCCAGCCAATCGTGGGAGAATACACCCCTCCACTTT. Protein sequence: CASQSWENTPLHF.

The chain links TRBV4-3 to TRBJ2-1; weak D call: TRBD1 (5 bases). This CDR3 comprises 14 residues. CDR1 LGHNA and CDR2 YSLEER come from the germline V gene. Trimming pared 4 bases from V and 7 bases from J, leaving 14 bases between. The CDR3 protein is CASSLWGQLNEQFF. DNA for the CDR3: TGCGCCAGCAGCCTATGGGGCCAACTGAATGAGCAGTTCTTC.

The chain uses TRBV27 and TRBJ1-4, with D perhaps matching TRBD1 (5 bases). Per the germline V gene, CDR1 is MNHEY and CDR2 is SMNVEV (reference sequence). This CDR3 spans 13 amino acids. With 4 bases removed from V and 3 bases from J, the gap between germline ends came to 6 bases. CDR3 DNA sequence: TGTGCCAGCAGTTGGGGACCTAATGAAAAACTGTTTTTT. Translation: CASSWGPNEKLFF.

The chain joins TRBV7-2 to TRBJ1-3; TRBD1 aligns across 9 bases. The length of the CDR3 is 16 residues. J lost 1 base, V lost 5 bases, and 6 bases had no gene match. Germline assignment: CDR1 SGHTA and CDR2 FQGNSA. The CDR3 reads CASSPYGTGSGNTIYF. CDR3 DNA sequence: TGTGCCAGCAGCCCCTATGGGACAGGGTCTGGAAACACCATATATTTT.

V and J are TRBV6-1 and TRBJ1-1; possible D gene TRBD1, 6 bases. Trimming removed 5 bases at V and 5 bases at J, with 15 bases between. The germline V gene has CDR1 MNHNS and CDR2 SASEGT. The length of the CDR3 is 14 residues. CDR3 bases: TGTGCCAGCAGTCCTAAGGGGGGCGGAACTGAAGCTTTCTTT. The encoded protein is CASSPKGGGTEAFF.

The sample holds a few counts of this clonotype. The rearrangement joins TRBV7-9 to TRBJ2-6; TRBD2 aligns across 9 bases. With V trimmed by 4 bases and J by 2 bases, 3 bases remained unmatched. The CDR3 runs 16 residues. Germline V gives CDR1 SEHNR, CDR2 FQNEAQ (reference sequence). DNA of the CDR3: TGTGCCAGCAGCTCTAGCGGGGAGGCTGGGGCCAACGTCCTGACTTTC. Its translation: CASSSSGEAGANVLTF.

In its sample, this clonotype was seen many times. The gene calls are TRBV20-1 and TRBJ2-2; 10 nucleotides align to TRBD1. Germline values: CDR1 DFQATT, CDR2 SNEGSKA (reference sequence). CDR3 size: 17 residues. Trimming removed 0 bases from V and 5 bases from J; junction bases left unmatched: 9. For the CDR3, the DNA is TGCAGTGCTAGAGATCGGGTCGGGACAGGGGTGACCGGGGAGCTGTTTTTT. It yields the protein CSARDRVGTGVTGELFF.

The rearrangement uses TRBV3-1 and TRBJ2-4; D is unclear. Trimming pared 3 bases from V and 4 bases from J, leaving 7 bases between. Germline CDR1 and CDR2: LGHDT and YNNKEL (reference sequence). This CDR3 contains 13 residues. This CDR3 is CASSHDWKNIQYF. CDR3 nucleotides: TGTGCCAGCAGCCACGACTGGAAAAACATTCAGTACTTC.

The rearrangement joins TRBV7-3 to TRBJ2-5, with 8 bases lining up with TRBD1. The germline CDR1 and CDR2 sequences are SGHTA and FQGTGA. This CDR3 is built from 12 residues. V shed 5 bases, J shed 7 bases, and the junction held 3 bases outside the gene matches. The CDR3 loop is CASSLDRGTQYF. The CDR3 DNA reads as TGTGCCAGCAGCCTCGACAGGGGGACCCAGTACTTC.

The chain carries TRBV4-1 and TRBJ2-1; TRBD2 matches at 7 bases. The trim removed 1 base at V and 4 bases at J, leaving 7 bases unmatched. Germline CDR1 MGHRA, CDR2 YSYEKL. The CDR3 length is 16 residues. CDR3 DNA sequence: TGCGCCAGCAGCCAAGGTCGCGGGGGTTTATACAATGAGCAGTTCTTC. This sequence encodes CASSQGRGGLYNEQFF.

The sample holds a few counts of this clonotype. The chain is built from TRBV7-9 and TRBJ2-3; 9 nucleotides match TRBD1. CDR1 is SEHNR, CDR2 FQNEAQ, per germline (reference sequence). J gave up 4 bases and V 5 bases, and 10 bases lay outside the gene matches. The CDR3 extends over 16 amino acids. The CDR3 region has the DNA TGTGCCAGCAGCGATACCGGGACAGGGATTGCAGATACGCAGTATTTT. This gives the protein CASSDTGTGIADTQYF.

CDR3 coding DNA: TGTGCCAGCAGTGAACAGGGGATCTCGGGCGGGGACTATTTT. Its translation: CASSEQGISGGDYF. The chain uses TRBV6-1 and TRBJ2-3; D possibly uses TRBD1 or TRBD2 (6 bases each). The CDR3 covers 14 residues. From germline, CDR1 is MNHNS and CDR2 SASEGT. Deletions cut 2 bases from V and 15 bases from J, with 21 bases between.